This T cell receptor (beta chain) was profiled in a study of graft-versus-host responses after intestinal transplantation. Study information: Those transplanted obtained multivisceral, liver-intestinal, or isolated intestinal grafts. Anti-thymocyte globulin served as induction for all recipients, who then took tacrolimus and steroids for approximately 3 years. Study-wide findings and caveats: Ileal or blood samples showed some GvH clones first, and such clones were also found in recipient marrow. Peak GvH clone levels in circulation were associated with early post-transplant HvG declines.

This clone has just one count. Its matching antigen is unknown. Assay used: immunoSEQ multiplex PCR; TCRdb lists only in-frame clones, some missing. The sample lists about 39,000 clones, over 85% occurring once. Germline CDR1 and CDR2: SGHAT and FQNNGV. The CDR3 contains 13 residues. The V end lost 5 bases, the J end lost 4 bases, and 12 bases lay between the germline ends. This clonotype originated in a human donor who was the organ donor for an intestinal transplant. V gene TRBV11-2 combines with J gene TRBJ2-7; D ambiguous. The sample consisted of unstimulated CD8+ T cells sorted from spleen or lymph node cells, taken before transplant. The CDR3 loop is CASSLTVFYEQYF. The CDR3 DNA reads TGTGCCAGCAGCCTCACCGTTTTTTACGAGCAGTACTTC.